The present T cell receptor (beta chain) was sequenced within a study of spatial heterogeneity in lung cancer. Findings and caveats of the study: Blood showed ubiquitous tumor TCRs more often at resection than at routine follow-up.

The CDR3 is 12 amino acids. Unmatched junction bases numbered 3, after V lost 4 bases and J lost 5 bases. Germline V CDR1 and CDR2: SGHRS, YFSETQ. For this clonotype: Its antigen is currently unknown. In a library made to pick up alpha chains, this beta chain is a stray read with a size that means little.

On each TCR cDNA molecule, a unique molecular identifier was present. TCRdb processed the 5' RACE reads anew with MiXCR; each CDR3 protein has one entry. The table includes 2,000 to 2,500 distinct CDR3 sequences, roughly 56% detected once. Time point noted: blood at routine non-recurrence follow-up after resection. Whole RNA obtained from tumor, nontumor lung or frozen PBMC underwent sequencing without sorting. The chain combines TRBV5-1 with TRBJ2-7, with 7 bases that match TRBD1. The source was PBMCs, collected at follow-up. This TCR derives from a female donor with early-stage non-small cell lung cancer. In nucleotides, the CDR3 is TGCGCCAGCAGCCTCGGGACAGACGAGCAGTACTTC. It is translated as CASSLGTDEQYF.